A selection of T cell receptor beta chains follows, all from one sample in a study of T-cell memory formation after mild COVID-19. TCRdb redid the calling of the 5' RACE reads with MiXCR, one entry per CDR3 protein. The sample has 150,000 to 200,000 distinct CDR3 sequences, more than 14% seen once. The source material was PBMCs or a T cell subset sorted from them (not recorded which). These receptors were collected from an adult woman who had mild COVID-19 (a few samples of this study predate the infection). Cell type and time point are not known. Both conserved end residues are part of each CDR3. The D gene is left open where the match is weak. Clone size, where shown, is once, few, many, or a class for clones that have expanded.

j_gene	abundance	d_gene	v_gene	CDR3aa	CDR3nt
TRBJ1-4	NA	NA	TRBV20-1	CSAREPAEVTEKLFF	TGCAGTGCTCGGGAACCAGCGGAGGTGACTGAAAAACTGTTTTTT
TRBJ2-3	many	NA	TRBV29-1	CSVERDRGEYF	TGCAGCGTTGAGCGGGACAGAGGGGAGTATTTT
TRBJ1-1	few	TRBD1	TRBV29-1	CSVYPTGAEAFF	TGCAGCGTTTATCCGACAGGGGCCGAAGCTTTCTTT
TRBJ1-5	NA	NA	TRBV5-1	CASTTGNSNQPQHF	TGCGCCAGCACTACGGGCAATAGCAATCAGCCCCAGCATTTT
TRBJ2-1	few	NA	TRBV21-1	CASSKLRGTGMGEQFF	TGTGCCAGCAGCAAACTAAGAGGGACAGGGATGGGTGAGCAGTTCTTC
TRBJ2-5	few	NA	TRBV3-1	CASSQDEQRGTQYF	TGTGCCAGCAGCCAAGATGAGCAACGGGGGACCCAGTACTTC
TRBJ2-1	few	TRBD2	TRBV5-1	CASSWTSGYNEQFF	TGCGCCAGCAGCTGGACTAGCGGTTACAATGAGCAGTTCTTC
TRBJ2-5	NA	TRBD2	TRBV7-2	CASSRLANQETQYF	TGTGCCAGCAGCCGACTAGCGAACCAAGAGACCCAGTACTTC
TRBJ2-3	few	NA	TRBV2	CASSGQATSTDTQYF	TGTGCCAGCAGTGGACAGGCGACTAGCACAGATACGCAGTATTTT
TRBJ1-4	NA	NA	TRBV4-1	CASSQEQSSEKLFF	TGCGCCAGCAGCCAAGAACAGTCATCCGAAAAACTGTTTTTT
TRBJ2-1	NA	NA	TRBV4-2	CATKDYNEQFF	TGTGCCACAAAAGACTACAATGAGCAGTTCTTC
TRBJ2-3	few	TRBD2	TRBV7-9	CASSLWRLAGGNTDTQYF	TGTGCCAGCAGCTTATGGCGACTAGCGGGGGGGAACACAGATACGCAGTATTTT
TRBJ1-5	NA	NA	TRBV5-1	CASSSGMGNQPQHF	TGCGCCAGCAGCTCAGGGATGGGCAATCAGCCCCAGCATTTT
TRBJ1-2	few	NA	TRBV20-1	CSARGGVQGYGYTF	TGCAGTGCTAGAGGCGGGGTCCAAGGATATGGCTACACCTTC
TRBJ1-1	NA	TRBD1	TRBV6-5	CASSFGQGPTEAFF	TGTGCCAGCAGTTTCGGACAGGGTCCCACTGAAGCTTTCTTT
TRBJ1-1	NA	NA	TRBV30	CAGTLNTEAFF	TGTGCCGGGACACTGAACACTGAAGCTTTCTTT
TRBJ1-1	NA	NA	TRBV7-2	CASSRRGGNTEAFF	TGTGCCAGCAGCCGGAGGGGAGGGAACACTGAAGCTTTCTTT
TRBJ1-1	NA	TRBD1	TRBV10-3	CAIRAPGQGSTEAFF	TGTGCCATCAGAGCCCCGGGACAGGGATCGACTGAAGCTTTCTTT
TRBJ2-5	few	NA	TRBV5-8	CASSPHDIQYF	TGTGCCAGCAGCCCGCACGACATCCAGTACTTC
TRBJ2-3	few	TRBD1	TRBV7-3	CASSLGTGGEDTQYF	TGTGCCAGCAGCTTAGGGACAGGGGGCGAAGATACGCAGTATTTT
TRBJ2-7	many	NA	TRBV4-1	CASSQREAKAPYEQYF	TGCGCCAGCAGCCAAAGAGAGGCCAAGGCCCCCTACGAGCAGTACTTC
TRBJ2-1	few	TRBD2	TRBV7-9	CASSTPGLGYNEQFF	TGTGCCAGCAGTACGCCGGGACTAGGCTACAATGAGCAGTTCTTC
TRBJ2-5	few	NA	TRBV14	CASSQVGGWETQYF	TGTGCCAGCAGCCAAGTAGGGGGTTGGGAGACCCAGTACTTC
TRBJ2-2	few	NA	TRBV9	CASSADLTGELFF	TGTGCCAGCAGCGCCGACTTGACCGGGGAGCTGTTTTTT
TRBJ2-1	NA	NA	TRBV12-3/TRBV12-4	CASSPRPGGNNEQFF	TGTGCCAGCAGTCCTCGGCCCGGGGGCAACAATGAGCAGTTCTTC
TRBJ1-2	few	NA	TRBV5-1	CASSLPPGRNYGYTF	TGCGCCAGCAGCTTGCCCCCGGGACGGAACTATGGCTACACCTTC
TRBJ2-2	NA	NA	TRBV4-1	CASSQDPFSGREFTGELFF	TGCGCCAGCAGCCAAGATCCCTTTAGTGGGCGGGAATTCACCGGGGAGCTGTTTTTT
TRBJ2-1	few	TRBD2	TRBV29-1	CSVVVAGYNEQFF	TGCAGCGTTGTGGTAGCGGGATACAATGAGCAGTTCTTC
TRBJ2-7	NA	NA	TRBV5-4	CASSLFNNRASEQYF	TGTGCCAGCAGCTTGTTTAACAACAGGGCGAGCGAGCAGTACTTC
TRBJ2-7	many	NA	TRBV7-2	CASSFANSGPYEQYF	TGTGCCAGCAGCTTCGCTAATTCAGGACCTTACGAGCAGTACTTC
TRBJ2-1	few	NA	TRBV5-1	CASSLALRHPSDEQFF	TGCGCCAGCAGCTTGGCTCTCCGGCACCCAAGCGATGAGCAGTTCTTC
TRBJ1-2	NA	NA	TRBV4-3	CASSQDPRNYGYTF	TGCGCCAGCAGCCAAGATCCACGTAACTATGGCTACACCTTC
TRBJ2-7	NA	TRBD1	TRBV30	CACRRDSSYEQYF	TGTGCCTGCCGCCGGGACAGTTCCTACGAGCAGTACTTC
TRBJ1-1	NA	NA	TRBV27	CATLGPNTEAFF	TGTGCCACACTAGGCCCGAACACTGAAGCTTTCTTT
TRBJ2-7	NA	NA	TRBV2	CASSEPFTYEQYF	TGTGCCAGCAGTGAACCGTTTACCTACGAGCAGTACTTC
TRBJ1-2	few	TRBD1	TRBV7-6	CASSLANSPGQGGGGYTF	TGTGCCAGCAGCTTAGCTAACTCCCCCGGACAGGGGGGAGGTGGCTACACCTTC
TRBJ1-1	NA	NA	TRBV4-1	CASSQAVRNTEAFF	TGCGCCAGCAGCCAAGCGGTTCGGAACACTGAAGCTTTCTTT